This T cell receptor beta chain was recovered during a study of T cells in Graves' hyperthyroidism and ophthalmopathy. From RNA transcripts, TCR beta CDR3 regions were amplified. Initially, a first-round RT-PCR of the TCR CDR3 employed the HTBI primer set. TCRdb called the multiplex PCR reads again in MiXCR, with one record for every CDR3 protein. The sample has roughly 380,000 distinct CDR3 sequences, roughly 13% seen once; the top ten hold 5.3%. V shed 0 bases and J 13 bases; nucleotides not matched to a gene: 5. In germline, CDR1 is SEHNR, CDR2 FQNEAQ (reference sequence). The CDR3 runs 14 residues.

The sample was blood. The sequence was obtained from a woman aged 18-35 years with Graves' hyperthyroidism. The chain recombines TRBV7-9 with TRBJ2-4; 11 nucleotides match TRBD1. The CDR3 is CASSLAPDRGQQYF. CDR3 bases: TGTGCCAGCAGCTTAGCCCCGGACAGGGGGCAACAGTACTTC.